This T cell receptor (beta chain) was sequenced for a study of cytomegalovirus exposure and HLA in healthy donors. 60 Vbeta and 13 Jbeta primers were used in PCR. Measured with immunoSEQ multiplex PCR; TCRdb has only the in-frame clones, and not every one. The sample includes about 200,000 clones. Study results and caveats: Later work associated roughly 15,000 TCR beta sequences with HLA alleles at 0.05 false discovery rate. Later on, analysis showed that most CMV-associated TCR beta chains appeared to be HLA-restricted.

At the time of sampling, donors were nominally healthy, though unrecorded immune exposures were likely. On this clone: The antigen is unknown.

The sequenced material came from PBMCs. The clonotype originates from a girl aged 2-10 years in good health and CMV-seropositive.

The CDR3 nucleotides are TGTGCCAGCAGTATACCGGGACAGCAGACCACCTTC. Its protein product is CASSIPGQQTTF. The gene calls are TRBV7-9 and TRBJ1-2; TRBD1 aligns across 7 bases. This CDR3 is 12 amino acids long. The ends lost 6 bases at V and 13 bases at J; junction bases unmatched: 11. Germline V gene data show CDR1 as SEHNR and CDR2 as FQNEAQ (reference sequence).